The TCR beta chain described here comes from a study of T cell repertoires in cytomegalovirus infection. The study's findings and limits: HLA-C-restricted, CMV-specific TCR beta clonotypes were dominant ex vivo.

TCRdb processed the reads anew with MiXCR; each CDR3 protein has one entry. The sample comprises 150,000 to 200,000 distinct CDR3 sequences, roughly 19% of which are singletons, and 2.9% rests with the top ten. The CDR3 spans 14 residues. The germline CDR1 and CDR2 sequences are SSHAT and FNYEAQ (reference sequence). A word on this clonotype: Its antigen is undetermined. Relative to the germline gene, one junction end is altered; a read error may explain this.

Material for sequencing was PBMCs. The chain has TRBV7-7 and TRBJ2-3, with 9 positions matching TRBD2. The sequence was obtained from a human donor in good health (CMV status not recorded). Some clones in this sample may be carry-over from other donors' samples. The CDR3 sequence is CASSLGGRADTQYF. The CDR3 nucleotides read TGTGCTAGCAGCTTGGGCGGGAGGGCTGATACGCAGTATTTT.